This entry features one T cell receptor beta chain sequence. The data originate from a study of shared clonotypes between healthy human individuals. Clones were sequenced by immunoSEQ multiplex PCR, and TCRdb holds only the in-frame ones, with some missing. The sample contains approximately 2.4 million clones, approximately 95% of which appear only once. This CDR3 region has 15 residues. V gave up 5 bases and J gave up 3 bases, with 14 bases separating them. Germline V gene data show CDR1 as ENHRY and CDR2 as SYGVKD. The chain uses TRBV10-3 and TRBJ1-3; TRBD1 might be the D (6 bases). The clonotype was recovered from a man aged 18 to 30 in good health. Sequenced: naive CD4+ T cells sorted from blood. As to subset: CD45RA+ positively selected. The DNA of the CDR3 is TGTGCCATCAGTAGGGGGGCGGAGAGTGGAAACACCATATATTTT. Its protein product is CAISRGAESGNTIYF.